What follows is one TCR beta chain and its context. The antigen remains unidentified. The germline V gene has CDR1 MDHEN and CDR2 SYDVKM. The CDR3 length is 12 residues. Deletions cut 6 bases from V and 5 bases from J, with 8 bases between. The naive CD8 fraction comprised CD45RO-negative cells positively selected for CCR7 and excluded terminally differentiated effector memory CD45RA+ cells. These data come from a study of shared clonotypes between healthy human individuals. Study-level points and caveats: It was observed that approximately 5% of naive CD4 clonotypes were shared across four donors.

Clones were sequenced by immunoSEQ multiplex PCR, and TCRdb holds only the in-frame ones, with some missing. Counted here are 560,000 or so clones, roughly 96% occurring once; the ten biggest clones make up approximately 0.12%. The chain carries TRBV28 and TRBJ1-5; D is unclear. The TCR comes from a woman in her 30s in good health. Sequenced sample: naive CD8+ T cells sorted from blood. The CDR3 is CASSPSDQPQHF. CDR3 bases: TGTGCCAGCAGCCCAAGTGATCAGCCCCAGCATTTT.